This is a list of T cell receptor beta chains from one sample in a study of T cells after yellow fever vaccination. TCRdb re-called the 5' RACE reads with MiXCR, one entry per CDR3 protein. The sample includes approximately 600,000 distinct CDR3 sequences, 9% to 15% of them seen just once. The material sequenced was PBMCs, taken on the day of the yellow fever booster vaccination. Receptor source: a man younger than 45 who received the YFV17D yellow fever vaccine. Both conserved end residues are part of each CDR3. Fields, in order: D gene, J gene, V gene, clone size, CDR3 DNA, CDR3 protein. D genes are given only for firm matches. Some rows have no size entry. The others give once, few or many, or a class for an expanded clone.

>TRBD2|TRBJ2-7|TRBV6-5|NA
TGTGCCAGCAGTTACCACGCGGGAGCGTACGAGCAGTACTTC
CASSYHAGAYEQYF
>TRBD1|TRBJ1-2|TRBV12-3/TRBV12-4|NA
TGTGCCAGCAGTCAGGGGACAGGGGGGACCTATGGCTACACCTTC
CASSQGTGGTYGYTF
>NA|TRBJ1-3|TRBV6-4|NA
TGTGCCAGCAGTGATGACGGGGGCACCATATATTTT
CASSDDGGTIYF
>TRBD2|TRBJ2-2|TRBV7-6|many
TGTGCCAGCAGCTCGAGTTCGCTAGCGGGAGGCGCCGGGGAGCTGTTTTTT
CASSSSSLAGGAGELFF
>TRBD2|TRBJ2-7|TRBV27|many
TGTGCCAGCAGTTTTGCGGGAGGACCTCCCTACGAGCAGTACTTC
CASSFAGGPPYEQYF
>TRBD2|TRBJ2-1|TRBV7-9|NA
TGTGCCAGCAGCTTAGAACGGACTAGCGTCACACACTTC
CASSLERTSVTHF
>TRBD1|TRBJ2-7|TRBV5-1|NA
TGCGCCAGCAGCTGGACAGGGGGCTCCCGACCTTACGAGCAGTACTTC
CASSWTGGSRPYEQYF
>TRBD2|TRBJ2-3|TRBV5-1|few
TGCGCCAGCAGCCTATGGCTAGCGGGAGGTACTGGCACAGATACGCAGTATTTT
CASSLWLAGGTGTDTQYF
>NA|TRBJ2-5|TRBV15|few
TGTGCCACCAGCAGCCGGGCGGGGACCCAGTACTTC
CATSSRAGTQYF
>TRBD1|TRBJ1-1|TRBV18|NA
TGTGCCAGCTCACCACGGGACAGGGGGTTCAACACTGAAGCTTTCTTT
CASSPRDRGFNTEAFF
>NA|TRBJ2-7|TRBV5-6|few
TGTGCCAGCAGCTTCACGGACAACCCCTACGAGCAGTACTTC
CASSFTDNPYEQYF
>TRBD1|TRBJ2-3|TRBV6-1|NA
TGTGCCAGCAGTCCCATTAAGGGACAGGGAACAGATACGCAGTATTTT
CASSPIKGQGTDTQYF
>NA|TRBJ1-1|TRBV4-2|NA
TGTGCCAGCAGCCAAGAGTCTGCGGATTTTGCGGGTACTGAAGCTTTCTTT
CASSQESADFAGTEAFF
>NA|TRBJ2-5|TRBV20-1|NA
TGCAGTGCTAGAGACTGGCAGACCGCCAGATTAGGGACCCAGTACTTC
CSARDWQTARLGTQYF
>TRBD1|TRBJ1-5|TRBV2|NA
TGTGCCAGCAGTGGCCGTACAGGGGGCCGGCTTCAGCCCCAGCATTTT
CASSGRTGGRLQPQHF
>TRBD1|TRBJ1-4|TRBV6-1|few
TGTGCCAGCAGGTCTCCAGGGGGTAGTAGGGAAAAACTGTTTTTT
CASRSPGGSREKLFF
>TRBD2|TRBJ2-7|TRBV3-1|NA
TGTGCCAGCAGCCAAGATGGGCTCACTAGCGGGAGAACCTACGAGCAGTACTTC
CASSQDGLTSGRTYEQYF
>NA|TRBJ1-4|TRBV4-3|few
TGCGCCAGCAGCCATAAACCCCGTGAGGGCAGAACTGAAAAACTGTTTTTT
CASSHKPREGRTEKLFF
>TRBD2|TRBJ2-2|TRBV7-6|NA
TGTGCCAGCAGCTTAGTAGCGGGAGTAGGGGAGCTGTTTTTT
CASSLVAGVGELFF
>NA|TRBJ2-1|TRBV5-6|few
TGTGCCAGCAGCTTTAGAGGGGACCATGAGCAGTTCTTC
CASSFRGDHEQFF
>NA|TRBJ1-1|TRBV7-9|NA
TGTGCCAGCAATGACCGGGGGCGCGACACTGAAGCTTTCTTT
CASNDRGRDTEAFF
>TRBD1|TRBJ1-1|TRBV6-2/TRBV6-3|few
TGTGCCAGCAGTTTTCCGGGACAGAGGAACACTGAAGCTTTCTTT
CASSFPGQRNTEAFF
>NA|TRBJ1-2|TRBV11-2|NA
TGTGCCAGCAGCTTAGCGGACGGGACACAGAGATATGGCTACACCTTC
CASSLADGTQRYGYTF
>NA|TRBJ2-1|TRBV9|NA
TGTGCCAGCAGCGTAGGGGGCAGCCAGGTCAATGAGCAGTTCTTC
CASSVGGSQVNEQFF
>NA|TRBJ2-4|TRBV6-2/TRBV6-3|NA
TGTGCCAGCAGTGACCCGGGACAATTTAGGTACTTC
CASSDPGQFRYF
>NA|TRBJ2-1|TRBV7-8|NA
TGTGCCAGCAGCCGAGTAGGGGGGGATTCCTACAATGAGCAGTTCTTC
CASSRVGGDSYNEQFF
>NA|TRBJ2-7|TRBV20-1|few
TGCAGTGCTACTACAGGGTCCCGGCAGTACTTC
CSATTGSRQYF
>NA|TRBJ2-3|TRBV6-2/TRBV6-3|few
TGTGCCAGCACCCAGAGCCCCTTGGGGACGCAGTATTTT
CASTQSPLGTQYF
>TRBD1|TRBJ1-5|TRBV19|NA
TGTGCCAGTAGCAGGGGGCGCGTTGGTGATCAGCCCCAGCATTTT
CASSRGRVGDQPQHF
>TRBD2|TRBJ2-1|TRBV5-6|NA
TGTGCCAGCAGCTTTGAGGCTAGCGGGATGGGTCCCTACAATGAGCAGTTCTTC
CASSFEASGMGPYNEQFF
>NA|TRBJ1-6|TRBV5-1|few
TGCGCCAGCAGCCCGGACCGTCTAAATTCACCCCTCCACTTT
CASSPDRLNSPLHF
>TRBD2|TRBJ2-7|TRBV14|NA
TGTGCCAGCAGCCGGTTAGCGGGAGGGCGGGACGAGCAGTACTTC
CASSRLAGGRDEQYF
>NA|TRBJ1-2|TRBV7-6|NA
TGTGCCAGCAGCTTACAGGGGAGCGACTATGGCTACACCTTC
CASSLQGSDYGYTF
>TRBD1|TRBJ1-5|TRBV7-2|NA
TGTGCCAGCAGCTTGTGGGGACAGGGCCAACAGCCCCAGCATTTT
CASSLWGQGQQPQHF
>NA|TRBJ1-1|TRBV6-2/TRBV6-3|NA
TGTGCCAGCACCGCGGCGGCTGAAGCTTTCTTT
CASTAAAEAFF
>NA|TRBJ2-2|TRBV19|NA
TGTACCAGTAATCGAGGGTACGGGGAGCTGTTTTTT
CTSNRGYGELFF
>NA|TRBJ2-5|TRBV18|few
TGTGCCAGCTCACTAAGTCGGCCCCAAGGGGAGACCCAGTACTTC
CASSLSRPQGETQYF
>NA|TRBJ2-5|TRBV20-1|NA
TGCAGTGCTAGTAATGCGGAGGGGGTGTGGCAAGAGACCCAGTACTTC
CSASNAEGVWQETQYF
>NA|TRBJ1-5|TRBV5-5|few
TGTGCCAGCAGCTTGGGTGCGGGGGGAGATCAGCCCCAGCATTTT
CASSLGAGGDQPQHF
>NA|TRBJ1-3|TRBV18|few
TGTGCCAGCTCACCATCAATAGTCCCTGGAAACACCATATATTTT
CASSPSIVPGNTIYF
>NA|TRBJ2-2|TRBV20-1|few
TGCAGTGCTAGAGATCTGCTCTTGCGGGGAAACACCGGGGAGCTGTTTTTT
CSARDLLLRGNTGELFF
>TRBD2|TRBJ2-2|TRBV6-5|few
TGTGCCAGCAGTTACTTTAGCGGGTACGCGAACACCGGGGAGCTGTTTTTT
CASSYFSGYANTGELFF
>NA|TRBJ2-7|TRBV15|few
TGTGCCACCAGCAGCCCGAACACCGAGCAGTACTTC
CATSSPNTEQYF
>NA|TRBJ1-5|TRBV28|many
TGTGCCAGCAGTTTGGGGGGAGTGGGCAATCAGCCCCAGCATTTT
CASSLGGVGNQPQHF
>TRBD1|TRBJ2-7|TRBV12-3/TRBV12-4|few
TGTGCCAGCAGTACACAGGGGGTAGCCTACGAGCAGTACTTC
CASSTQGVAYEQYF
>NA|TRBJ1-6|TRBV6-1|NA
TGTGCCAGCACCCAAAGTGTAGTTTCACCCCTCCACTTT
CASTQSVVSPLHF
>NA|TRBJ2-5|TRBV2|NA
TGTGCCAGCAGTTCTAGGGTTCCTTACGAGACCCAGTACTTC
CASSSRVPYETQYF
>NA|TRBJ2-3|TRBV7-2|few
TGTGCCAGCAGCTTCGTTGGACAGCGGGGAGATACGCAGTATTTT
CASSFVGQRGDTQYF
>NA|TRBJ2-1|TRBV7-2|few
TGTGCCAGCAGCTTAGTACCGGGGTCGGATGAGCAGTTCTTC
CASSLVPGSDEQFF
>NA|TRBJ2-2|TRBV4-3|NA
TGCGCCAGCAGCCAAGGAACTCACACCGGGGAGCTGTTTTTT
CASSQGTHTGELFF